Presented here are 21 T cell receptor beta chains from one specimen sequenced in a study of blood T cell repertoires in COVID-19. The repertoire was sequenced with immunoSEQ multiplex PCR; TCRdb's copy has only in-frame clones and lacks some. The sample lists about 87,000 clones, 70% to 90% occurring once. Sequenced material: peripheral blood. The receptors come from a man aged 35 to 55 with acute or convalescent COVID-19.

The V gene is TRBV10-3, the J gene TRBJ1-3; TRBD1 might be the D (6 bases). This CDR3 is 18 amino acids long. Trimming took off 0 bases at V and 0 bases at J, with 15 bases between the two ends. Germline values: CDR1 ENHRY, CDR2 SYGVKD. DNA for the CDR3: TGTGCCATCAGTGAGTCGAAAGCGACAGGACACTCTGGAAACACCATATATTTT. Translated, it gives CAISESKATGHSGNTIYF.

The chain recombines TRBV15 with TRBJ2-5, with 8 nucleotides matching TRBD1. The CDR3 totals 20 residues. The germline gives CDR1 LNHNV, CDR2 YYDKDF (reference sequence). V was clipped by 0 bases and J by 2 bases; unmatched bases: 17. The chain's CDR3 is CATSRDLLSARTGTQETQYF. The CDR3 bases are TGTGCCACCAGCAGAGATTTATTGTCCGCGCGGACAGGGACACAAGAGACCCAGTACTTC. Complete variable domain (other parts from reference TRBV15 and TRBJ2-5): DAMVIQNPRYQVTQFGKPVTLSCSQTLNHNVMYWYQQKSSQAPKLLFHYYDKDFNNEADTPDNFQSRRPNTSFCFLDIRSPGLGDTAMYLCATSRDLLSARTGTQETQYFGPGTRLLVL.

The chain employs TRBV5-1 and TRBJ1-2; tentatively, D is TRBD1 (5 bases). The V gene lost 2 bases and the J gene lost 7 bases, with 18 bases spanning the gap. Germline V gene sequence: CDR1 SGHRS, CDR2 YFSETQ. This CDR3 has 15 amino acids. This CDR3 reads CASSFTPGREGGYTF. CDR3 coding DNA: TGCGCCAGCAGCTTTACCCCAGGCAGGGAAGGTGGCTACACCTTC.

The V and J genes are TRBV11-3 and TRBJ2-3, with 7 positions matching TRBD2. This CDR3 is 15 amino acids long. Germline V gene sequence: CDR1 SGHNT, CDR2 YENEEA. V lost 1 base and J lost 4; bases outside the gene matches: 5. DNA for the CDR3: TGTGCCAGCAGCTTAGCGGGAGGCCCCCCAGATACGCAGTATTTT. Its protein product is CASSLAGGPPDTQYF.

CDR3 residues: CASSLTTASSTDTQYF. The CDR3, as DNA: TGCGCCAGCAGCTTGACGACAGCGTCTAGCACAGATACGCAGTATTTT. The V gene is TRBV5-1, the J gene TRBJ2-3; maybe TRBD1 (5 bases). V dropped 1 base and J dropped 0 bases, with 12 bases sitting between them. The CDR3 is 16 residues long. The germline gives CDR1 SGHRS, CDR2 YFSETQ.

This clone was seen more than once but under ten times. This rearrangement joins TRBV4-3 to TRBJ1-2; D is undetermined. Trimming removed 0 bases from V and 2 bases from J, with 13 bases in between. CDR3 size: 16 residues. Germline V gene lookup returns CDR1 LGHNA and CDR2 YSLEER. The CDR3 sequence is CASSQDGGSSNYGYTF. The CDR3 coding sequence is TGCGCCAGCAGCCAAGACGGAGGGTCCTCCAACTATGGCTACACCTTC.

J is TRBJ2-3 and V is TRBV5-6, with D hard to call. Germline CDR1 and CDR2: SGHDT and YYEEEE. There are 12 residues in the CDR3. Trimming pared 0 bases from V and 6 bases from J, leaving 5 bases between. CDR3 bases: TGTGCCAGCAGCTTGGCGGTCGATACGCAGTATTTT. Encoded protein: CASSLAVDTQYF.

The chain has TRBV10-3 and TRBJ1-2; unclear D gene. With 0 bases removed from V and 7 bases from J, the gap between germline ends came to 9 bases. Per germline, CDR1 ENHRY and CDR2 SYGVKD. This CDR3 comprises 13 residues. CDR3 sequence (DNA): TGTGCCATCAGTGAGTCGCGGAATCTTGGCTACACCTTC. Amino acids: CAISESRNLGYTF.

This chain links TRBV21-1 with TRBJ2-3; the table calls TRBD1, which could not be checked here. TRBV21-1 is tagged as a pseudogene. The CDR3 consists of 17 residues. Here the CDR3 DNA reads TGTGCCAGCAGCCCCTGGGACAGGCCATCTAGCACAGATACGCAGTATTTT. Protein sequence: CASSPWDRPSSTDTQYF.

The chain has TRBV4-2 and TRBJ1-4, with no clear D. Germline V CDR1 and CDR2: LGHNA, YNFKEQ. The CDR3 has 14 amino acids. The V and J ends lost 4 bases and 5 bases respectively, with 11 bases between them. The CDR3 region is CASSLGVLNEKLFF. The CDR3 bases are TGTGCCAGCAGCCTGGGAGTTCTAAATGAAAAACTGTTTTTT.

The chain links TRBV5-1 to TRBJ2-7; 10 bases match TRBD2. Germline V CDR1 and CDR2: SGHRS, YFSETQ. This CDR3 comprises 15 residues. J gave up 0 bases and V 3 bases, and 3 bases lay outside the gene matches. The DNA of the CDR3 is TGCGCCAGCAGCTCTAGCGGGGGTCCCTCCTACGAGCAGTACTTC. It translates to CASSSSGGPSYEQYF.

The J gene is TRBJ1-2, the V gene TRBV29-1, with 9 nucleotides matching TRBD1. This CDR3 is built from 13 residues. Germline-derived CDR1 and CDR2 are SQVTM and ANQGSEA. J was trimmed by 5 bases and V by 6 bases; bases with no gene match: 7. The CDR3 nucleotides are TGCAGCGTCCCCGGGACAGGGTTATATGGCTACACCTTC. The encoded protein is CSVPGTGLYGYTF.

V is TRBV18 and J is TRBJ1-2; a possible D gene is TRBD1 (5 bases). CDR3 length: 15 amino acids. Germline CDR1 KGHSH, CDR2 LQKENI. Trimming shortened V by 3 bases and J by 5 bases, and 16 bases separated the two germline ends. CDR3 amino acids: CASSPDFSGGYGYTF. CDR3 in DNA: TGTGCCAGCTCACCGGACTTCTCTGGGGGGTATGGCTACACCTTC.

The rearrangement uses TRBV27 and TRBJ1-1, with D possibly TRBD1 on 5 matching bases. The CDR3 is made up of 16 amino acids. Germline loops: CDR1 MNHEY, CDR2 SMNVEV (reference sequence). V was trimmed by 3 bases and J by 3 bases, leaving 17 bases between them. The CDR3, as DNA: TGTGCCAGCAGTTTTGAAACGGGACGGAGGGACACTGAAGCTTTCTTT. It codes for CASSFETGRRDTEAFF.

In this sample, this clone turned up a few times. Sequence at one end of the junction differs from germline and may be a read error. The gene calls are TRBV6-6 and TRBJ1-1; the D is unclear. This CDR3 region has 14 residues. CDR1 is MNHNY, CDR2 SVGAGI, per germline (reference sequence). CDR3 nucleotide sequence: TGTGCCAGCAGGTACTCTCCAGTGAACACTGAAGCTTTCTTT. This gives the protein CASRYSPVNTEAFF.

The count of this clone is one. The J gene is TRBJ1-1, the V gene TRBV18; D call uncertain. This CDR3 contains 15 residues. V was clipped by 6 bases and J by 4 bases, with 18 bases between them. The V gene's germline CDR1 is KGHSH and CDR2 LQKENI. The chain's CDR3 is CASSLIESSSTEAFF. CDR3 bases: TGTGCCAGCTCTCTTATCGAGAGTTCGAGCACTGAAGCTTTCTTT.

The V call is TRBV30, the J call TRBJ1-2, with 10 bases lining up with TRBD1. V lost 3 bases, J lost 7 bases, and 8 bases stayed unmatched. The CDR3 length is 14 residues. CDR1 and CDR2 (germline): GTSNPN, SVGIG (reference sequence). Here the CDR3 DNA reads TGTGCCTGGAGCAGGGACAGGGGAGTGCGTGGCTACACCTTC. It is translated as CAWSRDRGVRGYTF.

The genes are TRBV6-5 and TRBJ1-6; D gene ambiguous. Trimming left V 5 bases short and J 2 bases short, with 7 bases between. Germline loops: CDR1 MNHEY, CDR2 SVGAGI. CDR3 size: 14 residues. The DNA of the CDR3 is TGTGCCAGCAGTCTGGGCCCCTATAATTCACCCCTCCACTTT. Its protein product is CASSLGPYNSPLHF.

The J gene is TRBJ1-6, the V gene TRBV19, with 8 positions matching TRBD1. V was pared by 6 bases and J by 10 bases, with 20 bases of the junction left unmatched. The germline V gene has CDR1 LNHDA and CDR2 SQIVND (reference sequence). This CDR3 is 18 amino acids long. CDR3 nucleotides: TGTGCCAGTAGCCTCGACAGGGGACAGGAGGGCATCCAGTCACCCCTCCACTTT. Translation: CASSLDRGQEGIQSPLHF.

The V and J genes are TRBV5-1 and TRBJ2-7, with 8 bases fitting TRBD2. The ends lost 7 bases at V and 3 bases at J; junction bases unmatched: 3. The CDR3 runs to 12 residues. Germline V gene sequence: CDR1 SGHRS, CDR2 YFSETQ. The chain's CDR3 is CASRREGYEQYF. CDR3 nucleotide sequence: TGCGCCAGCCGTCGGGAGGGCTACGAGCAGTACTTC.

This clone was observed a single time. This chain joins TRBV9 and TRBJ2-2, with D possibly being TRBD2 (5 bases). Between the trimmed V and J ends, which lost 6 bases and 7 bases, there was a span of 13 bases. The germline V gene has CDR1 SGDLS and CDR2 YYNGEE. This CDR3 comprises 13 residues. CDR3 loop: CASMSGSGGELFF. The CDR3 DNA is TGTGCCAGCATGAGTGGGAGTGGCGGGGAGCTGTTTTTT.